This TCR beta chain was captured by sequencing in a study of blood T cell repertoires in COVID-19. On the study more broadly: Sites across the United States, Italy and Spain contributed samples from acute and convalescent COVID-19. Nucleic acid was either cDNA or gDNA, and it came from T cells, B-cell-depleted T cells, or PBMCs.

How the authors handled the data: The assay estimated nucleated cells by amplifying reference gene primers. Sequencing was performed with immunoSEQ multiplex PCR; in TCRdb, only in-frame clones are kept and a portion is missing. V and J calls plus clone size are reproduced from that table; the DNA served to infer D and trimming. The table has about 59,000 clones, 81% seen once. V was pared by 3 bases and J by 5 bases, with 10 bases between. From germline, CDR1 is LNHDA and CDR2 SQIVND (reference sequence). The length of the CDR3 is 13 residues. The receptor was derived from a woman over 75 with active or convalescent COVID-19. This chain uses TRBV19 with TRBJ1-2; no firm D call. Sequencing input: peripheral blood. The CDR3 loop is CASSIQISYGYTF. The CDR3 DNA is TGTGCCAGTAGTATCCAGATATCGTATGGCTACACCTTC.